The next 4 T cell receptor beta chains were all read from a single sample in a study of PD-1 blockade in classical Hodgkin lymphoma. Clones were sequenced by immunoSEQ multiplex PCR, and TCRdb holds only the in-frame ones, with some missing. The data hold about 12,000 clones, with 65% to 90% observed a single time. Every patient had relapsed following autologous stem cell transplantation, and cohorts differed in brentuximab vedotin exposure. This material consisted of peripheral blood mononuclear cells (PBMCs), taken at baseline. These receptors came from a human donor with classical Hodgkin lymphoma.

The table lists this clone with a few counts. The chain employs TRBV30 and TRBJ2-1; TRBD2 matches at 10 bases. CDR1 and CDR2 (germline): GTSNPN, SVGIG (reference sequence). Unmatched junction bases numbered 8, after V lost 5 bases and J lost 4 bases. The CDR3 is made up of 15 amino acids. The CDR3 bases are TGTGCCTGGGGTAGGACTAGCGGAAGTTACAATGAGCAGTTCTTC. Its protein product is CAWGRTSGSYNEQFF.

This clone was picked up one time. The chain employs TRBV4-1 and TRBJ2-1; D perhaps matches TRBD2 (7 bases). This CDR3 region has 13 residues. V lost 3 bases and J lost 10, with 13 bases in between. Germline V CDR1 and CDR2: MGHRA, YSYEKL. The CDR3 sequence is CASSQGGTREQFF. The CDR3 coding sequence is TGCGCCAGCAGCCAGGGAGGGACAAGGGAGCAGTTCTTC.

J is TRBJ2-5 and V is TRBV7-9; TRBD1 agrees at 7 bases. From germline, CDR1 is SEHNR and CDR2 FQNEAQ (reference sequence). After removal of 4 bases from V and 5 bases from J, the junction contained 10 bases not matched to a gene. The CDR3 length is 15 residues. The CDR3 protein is CASSSNRGWAETQYF. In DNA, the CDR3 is TGTGCCAGCAGCTCCAACAGGGGTTGGGCGGAGACCCAGTACTTC.

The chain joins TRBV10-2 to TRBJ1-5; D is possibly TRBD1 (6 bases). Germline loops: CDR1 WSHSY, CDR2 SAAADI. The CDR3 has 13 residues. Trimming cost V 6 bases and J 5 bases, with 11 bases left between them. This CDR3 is CASRPQGYQPQHF. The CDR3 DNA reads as TGCGCCAGCAGACCCCAGGGGTATCAGCCCCAGCATTTT.